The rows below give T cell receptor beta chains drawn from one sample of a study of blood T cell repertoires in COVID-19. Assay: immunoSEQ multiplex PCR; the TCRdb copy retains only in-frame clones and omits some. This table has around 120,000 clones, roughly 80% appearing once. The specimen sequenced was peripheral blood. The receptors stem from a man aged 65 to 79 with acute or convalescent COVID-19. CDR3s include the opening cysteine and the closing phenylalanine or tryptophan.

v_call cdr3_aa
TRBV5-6 CASSLIGASETQYF
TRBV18 CASSRTPLEKPSNYGYTF
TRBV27 CASGRVYSNQPQHF
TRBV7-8 CASSGGKESTEAFF
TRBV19 CASRRGPYEQYF
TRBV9 CASSVGQGGPAVAGELFF
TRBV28 CASSTRVQGEQYF
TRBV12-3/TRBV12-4 CASSRQGLSEAFF
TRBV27 CASSPRTGGLMASNGYTF
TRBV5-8 CASSSRGYQETQYF
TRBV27 CASSLQFNQPQHF
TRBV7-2 CASSLSSGGGQETQYF
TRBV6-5 CASSYSGVYGVEAFF
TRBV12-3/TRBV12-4 CASRETSTDTQYF
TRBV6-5 CARDTYNTEAFF
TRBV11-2 CASSSSRGGTEAFF
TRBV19 CASSMQGVDQPQHF
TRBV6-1 CASSEIAGGHQPQHF
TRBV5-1 CASSALQGASNTEAFF
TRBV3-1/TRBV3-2 CASSRSEGGGNYGYTF
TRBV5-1 CASAPTRGLASYEQYF
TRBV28 CASSLRTGPYGYTF
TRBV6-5 CASSRSTAQETQYF
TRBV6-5 CASSRTVDEKLFF
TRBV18 CASSPGTGSRLNTGELFF
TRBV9 CASSVVGGWNTEAFF
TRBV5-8 CASSPRGSGNQPQHF
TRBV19 CASSTRGGVGDTQYF
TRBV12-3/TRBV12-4 CASRGRPNTEAFF
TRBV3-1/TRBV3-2 CASSQALSGVQTLFF
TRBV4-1 CASSQVGGAVVEETQYF
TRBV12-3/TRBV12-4 CASSLGGFGELFF
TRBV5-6 CASSLGDSRNYGYTF
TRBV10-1 CASSETGRHSGNTIYF
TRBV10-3 CAIRDRGANQPQHF
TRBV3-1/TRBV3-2 CASRNRQMNTEAFF
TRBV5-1 CASSPGLAGSQETQYF
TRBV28 CASSSSGDRGSSYNSPLHF
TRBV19 CASTPWGGGGNTIYF
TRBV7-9 CASSPFGARSTTNEKLFF
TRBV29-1 CSVWTSGGAVGEQFF
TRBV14 CASSQGLGWNSPLHF
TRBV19 CASSLRTGGIYGKSYTF
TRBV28 CASSFSPGLAVETQYF
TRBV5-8 CASSFRGENEQFF
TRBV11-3 CASSIGTSGGFYNEQFF
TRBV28 CASSTSAGRSRGYTF
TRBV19 CASSIPGADTQYF
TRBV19 CASSIKGHSPLHF
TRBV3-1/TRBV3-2 CASSSGTGPYNEQFF